One T cell receptor (beta chain) is described in this entry. This specimen comes from a study of blood T cell repertoires in COVID-19. Study-wide context: Sites in the United States, Italy and Spain provided acute and convalescent COVID-19 samples. From T cells, B-cell-depleted T cells, or PBMCs came the material, which was cDNA or gDNA.

The germline gives CDR1 SGHTS, CDR2 YDEGEE. CDR3 length: 15 amino acids. Trimming removed 4 bases from V and 9 bases from J; junction bases left unmatched: 8. In the original workflow: Estimated nucleated cell counts came from reference gene primer amplification. Profiling relied on immunoSEQ multiplex PCR, and the TCRdb table lists in-frame clones only, not all of them. D and trimming come from the DNA, and the V and J calls and clone size come from that table. The table lists about 150,000 clones, 82% of them singletons. The source material was peripheral blood. The receptor was derived from a human donor with acute or convalescent COVID-19. The donor label of this sample is uncertain. V is TRBV5-8 and J is TRBJ2-1; 12 nucleotides agree with TRBD1. CDR3 DNA: TGTGCCAGCAGCAGCCGGGACAGGGGGCTTAGTGAGCAGTTCTTC. This sequence encodes CASSSRDRGLSEQFF.